This is a list of T cell receptor beta chains from one sample in a study of T-cell memory formation after mild COVID-19. Each CDR3 protein is one row after TCRdb ran MiXCR on the 5' RACE reads. The table lists 90,000 to 120,000 distinct CDR3 sequences, about 18% of them singletons, with roughly 5.5% in the top ten. The specimen was PBMCs or a T cell subset sorted from them (not recorded which). The receptors shown here come from a man younger than 35 who had mild COVID-19 (a few samples of this study predate the infection). Cell type and time point are not known. CDR3s include the opening cysteine and the closing phenylalanine or tryptophan. Each record gives: J gene, V gene, CDR3 length, CDR3 protein.

TRBJ2-5 TRBV12-3/TRBV12-4 15 CASRNRGRLGETQYF
TRBJ1-3 TRBV7-9 15 CASSSRGSPGNTIYF
TRBJ2-3 TRBV5-1 14 CASSFWEPRDTQYF
TRBJ2-5 TRBV15 15 CATSRDQGPQETQYF
TRBJ1-2 TRBV3-1 13 CASSQGVAYGYTF
TRBJ1-5 TRBV6-2/TRBV6-3 15 CASSRTTGSGQPQHF
TRBJ2-1 TRBV3-1 12 CASSQELRGEVF
TRBJ2-3 TRBV6-2/TRBV6-3 17 CASSPGTAASVADTQYF
TRBJ1-2 TRBV12-3/TRBV12-4 12 CASLGTAGRCTF
TRBJ1-1 TRBV11-2 13 CASSFGGATEAFF
TRBJ2-2 TRBV27 14 CASGYSDRTGELFF
TRBJ1-6 TRBV9 17 CASSVELRGPYNSPLHF
TRBJ2-1 TRBV19 15 CASSIFGGDLNEQFF
TRBJ2-7 TRBV10-3 14 CAISEQPGPTEQYF
TRBJ2-3 TRBV4-3 14 CASSQNSVRDTQYF
TRBJ2-3 TRBV6-6 15 CASSYQGSRTDTQYF
TRBJ2-3 TRBV2 14 CASSEVRASDTQYF
TRBJ1-2 TRBV6-2/TRBV6-3 15 CASSYSTGAVYGYTF
TRBJ1-6 TRBV2 14 CASSDLSSESPLHF
TRBJ1-3 TRBV11-2 15 CASSLDPDRGDTIYF
TRBJ1-5 TRBV6-2/TRBV6-3 14 CASSTQNSNQPQHF
TRBJ2-7 TRBV27 15 CASSTLRRARYEQYF
TRBJ1-5 TRBV6-1 13 CASTTVSNQPQHF
TRBJ2-1 TRBV7-2 13 CASSRTSGNEQFF
TRBJ1-2 TRBV20-1 13 CSPSSGDVGGYTF
TRBJ1-2 TRBV2 11 CASGGDYGYTF
TRBJ2-5 TRBV2 13 CASSEQGQETQYF
TRBJ2-1 TRBV7-2 16 CASSPWRQRGYNEQFF
TRBJ2-3 TRBV28 21 CASSLISVPPFVPASTDTQYF
TRBJ2-3 TRBV4-3 17 CASSQGRHSGGTDTQYF
TRBJ1-3 TRBV2 14 CASSARGSGNTIYF
TRBJ1-1 TRBV19 14 CASRRGQLNTEAFF
TRBJ2-5 TRBV4-1 17 CASSPWGSGPLGETQYF
TRBJ1-1 TRBV30 13 CAWSGQLNTEAFF
TRBJ2-3 TRBV9 16 CASSPPGLAGSDTQYF
TRBJ2-3 TRBV5-1 15 CASSLGGTGQDTQYF
TRBJ2-3 TRBV24-1 15 CATSEGTYSTDTQYF
TRBJ1-1 TRBV3-1 13 CASSRTGLTEAFF
TRBJ2-3 TRBV6-5 17 CASSYAAGAASTDTQYF
TRBJ2-4 TRBV10-3 13 CAVRDGAKNIQYF
TRBJ2-5 TRBV6-1 13 CASSGLLQETQYF
TRBJ1-2 TRBV4-2 15 CASSQERGAGYGYTF
TRBJ2-1 TRBV5-1 15 CASSLSRVGNNEQFF
TRBJ2-1 TRBV20-1 16 CSARNPTGATYNEQFF
TRBJ2-2 TRBV4-3 16 CASQDGTSGFSGELFF
TRBJ2-3 TRBV29-1 14 CSVAIEGQGDTQYF
TRBJ1-2 TRBV11-1 12 CASSSYEYGYTF
TRBJ1-2 TRBV5-1 15 CASSFTGQAVGGYTF
TRBJ2-1 TRBV4-3 16 CASSQRWRQGGEEQFF
TRBJ1-5 TRBV20-1 15 CSAKPGSYSNQPQHF
TRBJ2-2 TRBV6-5 17 CATQGGGTPANTGELFF
TRBJ2-1 TRBV15 15 CATSRGGLAVNEQFF
TRBJ2-1 TRBV5-5 15 CASRLAGSSYNEQFF
TRBJ2-5 TRBV5-1 14 CASSLTASQETQYF
TRBJ2-2 TRBV9 14 CASSVVFNTGELFF